The clone carrying this T cell receptor beta chain was detected a few times. Original methodology: Nucleated cell counts were estimated from reference gene primer amplification. The protocol was immunoSEQ multiplex PCR, while the TCRdb copy is restricted to in-frame clones and leaves out a portion. V, J and clone size are taken as reported in that table, and D and trimming were inferred from the DNA itself. This table has some 100,000 clones, roughly 85% appearing once. This specimen comes from a study of blood T cell repertoires in COVID-19. Study-wide context: Italy, Spain and the United States were the sources of the convalescent and acute COVID-19 samples. T cells, B-cell-depleted T cells, or PBMCs provided the cDNA or gDNA that served as material.

The CDR3 contains 14 residues. The junction had 5 bases not matched to a gene; V was cut back by 5 bases and J by 7 bases. Germline CDR1 SGHAT, CDR2 FQNNGV. The sequence derives from a woman in her seventies with active or convalescent COVID-19. Sample: peripheral blood. The chain couples TRBV11-2 to TRBJ1-4, with TRBD1 matching over 9 bases. CDR3: CASSLGTGREKLFF. In DNA form, the CDR3 reads TGTGCCAGCAGCCTCGGGACAGGGCGTGAAAAACTGTTTTTT.